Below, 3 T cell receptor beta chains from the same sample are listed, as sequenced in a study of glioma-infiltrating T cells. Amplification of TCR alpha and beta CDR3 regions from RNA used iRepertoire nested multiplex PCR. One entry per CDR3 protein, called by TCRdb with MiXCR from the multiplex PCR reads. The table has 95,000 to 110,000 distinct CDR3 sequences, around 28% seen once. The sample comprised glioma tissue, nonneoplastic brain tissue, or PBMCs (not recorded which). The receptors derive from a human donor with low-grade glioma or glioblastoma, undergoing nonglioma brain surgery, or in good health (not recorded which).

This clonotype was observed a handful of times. The CDR3 spells CASSSTGGHNEQFF. The CDR3 region has the DNA TGCGCCAGCAGCTCGACAGGGGGCCACAATGAGCAGTTCTTC. This rearrangement joins TRBV5-1 to TRBJ2-1, with 10 positions matching TRBD1. Losses at the gene ends were 3 bases for V and 5 bases for J; bases not matched to a gene: 2. The V gene's germline CDR1 is SGHRS and CDR2 YFSETQ. The CDR3 consists of 14 residues.

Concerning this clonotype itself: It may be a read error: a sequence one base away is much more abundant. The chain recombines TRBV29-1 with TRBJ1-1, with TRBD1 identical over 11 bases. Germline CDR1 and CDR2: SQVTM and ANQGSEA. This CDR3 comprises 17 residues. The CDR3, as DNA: TGCAGCGTTAGGATCCAACCCGGGACAGGGGGGGGCACTAAAGCTTTCTTT. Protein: CSVRIQPGTGGGTKAFF.

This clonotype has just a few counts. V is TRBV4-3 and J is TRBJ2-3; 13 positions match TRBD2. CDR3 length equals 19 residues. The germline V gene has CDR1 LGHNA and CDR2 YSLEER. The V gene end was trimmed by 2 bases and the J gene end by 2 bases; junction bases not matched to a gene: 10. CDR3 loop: CASSQRLAGGQYFTDTQYF. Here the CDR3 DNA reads TGCGCCAGCAGCCAACGACTAGCGGGGGGCCAATATTTCACAGATACGCAGTATTTT.